What follows is one T cell receptor beta chain and its context. The data belong to a study of cytomegalovirus exposure and HLA in healthy donors. CDR1 is MDHEN, CDR2 SYDVKM, per germline. The CDR3 covers 14 residues. The V and J ends lost 7 bases and 7 bases, in that order; junction bases with no gene match: 12. With 60 Vbeta and 13 Jbeta primers, the PCR was carried out. The repertoire was sequenced with immunoSEQ multiplex PCR; TCRdb's copy has only in-frame clones and lacks some. Here the sample spans tens of thousands of clones, more than 60% being singletons. The sequence came from a middle-aged man in good health and CMV-seronegative. Sequenced input: PBMCs. The J gene is TRBJ1-2, the V gene TRBV28, with TRBD1 matching 7 bases. The CDR3 DNA follows: TGTGCCAGCACCCCATCCGACAGGGAAGGTGGCTACACCTTC. The encoded protein is CASTPSDREGGYTF.